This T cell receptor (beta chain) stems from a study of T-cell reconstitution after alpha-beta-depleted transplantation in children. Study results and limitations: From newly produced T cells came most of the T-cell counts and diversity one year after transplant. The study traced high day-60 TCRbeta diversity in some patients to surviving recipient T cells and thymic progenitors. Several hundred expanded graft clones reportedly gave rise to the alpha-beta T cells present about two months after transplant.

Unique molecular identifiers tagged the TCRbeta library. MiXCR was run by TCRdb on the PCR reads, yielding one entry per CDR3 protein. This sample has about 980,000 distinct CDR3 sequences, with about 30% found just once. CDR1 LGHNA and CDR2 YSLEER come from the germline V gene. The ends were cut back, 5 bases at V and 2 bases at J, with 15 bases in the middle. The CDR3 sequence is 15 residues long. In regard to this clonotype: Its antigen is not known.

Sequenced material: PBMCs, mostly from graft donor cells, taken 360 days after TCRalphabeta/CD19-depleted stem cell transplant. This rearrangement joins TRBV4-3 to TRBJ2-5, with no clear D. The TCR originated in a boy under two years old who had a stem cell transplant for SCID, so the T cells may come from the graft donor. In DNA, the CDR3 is TGCGCCAGCAGCGCCTCGGCGATACCACAAGAGACCCAGTACTTC. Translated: CASSASAIPQETQYF.